The T cell receptor beta chain under discussion was sequenced for a study of blood T cell repertoires in COVID-19. Study context: Acute and convalescent COVID-19 samples came from the United States, Italy and Spain.

Trimming removed 1 base from V and 0 bases from J, with 6 bases in between. Germline V gives CDR1 SGHTA, CDR2 FQGNSA. CDR3 length equals 14 residues. In the original processing: Scientists estimated how many nucleated cells there were by amplifying reference gene primers. This table comes from immunoSEQ multiplex PCR, and its TCRdb copy is limited to in-frame clones, with some not included. D and trimming come from the DNA, and the V and J calls and clone size come from that table. The table lists over 200,000 clones, more than 70% of them singletons. Sequenced: peripheral blood. The rearrangement uses TRBV7-2 and TRBJ1-2; D is perhaps TRBD1 (6 bases). The sequence was collected from a man aged 40-50 years with active or convalescent COVID-19. The CDR3 loop reads CASSLGTANYGYTF. DNA for the CDR3: TGTGCCAGCAGCTTAGGGACAGCTAACTATGGCTACACCTTC. Full variable domain (remainder filled in from reference TRBV7-2 and TRBJ1-2): GAGVSQSPSNKVTEKGKDVELRCDPISGHTALYWYRQSLGQGLEFLIYFQGNSAPDKSGLPSDRFSAERTGGSVSTLTIQRTQQEDSAVYLCASSLGTANYGYTFGSGTRLTVV.